These 18 T cell receptor beta chains share one sample of origin, sequenced in a study of early stage breast cancer tumors. Data came from immunoSEQ multiplex PCR; TCRdb stores just in-frame clones and leaves some out. Here the sample spans about 28,000 clones, roughly three fifths being singletons. Sequencing was performed on breast tumor tissue. The receptors were sampled from a person between 45 and 65 years old with breast cancer.

This clone was recorded once. This chain joins TRBV27 and TRBJ1-5, with 7 bases fitting TRBD1. With 6 bases clipped from V and 6 bases from J, the junction kept 5 bases outside the gene matches. The germline V gene has CDR1 MNHEY and CDR2 SMNVEV (reference sequence). The CDR3 runs 13 residues. The CDR3 bases are TGTGCCAGCAGCCACAACAGGGGTCAGCCCCAGCATTTT. Protein product: CASSHNRGQPQHF.

The CDR3 is CASSQDQSSTNEQFF. CDR3 DNA: TGTGCCAGCAGCCAAGATCAGAGCAGCACGAATGAGCAGTTCTTC. The gene calls are TRBV4-2 and TRBJ2-1; no clear D gene. Germline lookup yields CDR1 LGHNA and CDR2 YNFKEQ. Trimming pared 0 bases from V and 7 bases from J, leaving 13 bases between. This CDR3 has 15 residues.

The CDR3 bases are TGTGCCAGCAGCTTTGCGGGAGGCTACGAGCAGTACTTC. Encoded protein: CASSFAGGYEQYF. The chain employs TRBV5-6 and TRBJ2-7; 8 positions agree with TRBD2. Germline CDR1 reads SGHDT; CDR2 reads YYEEEE. The CDR3 covers 13 residues. The V segment lost 2 bases and the J segment 3 bases; nucleotides outside the gene matches: 1.

This clone came up a few times. The genes are TRBV27 and TRBJ2-7; D might be TRBD2 (6 bases). Per the germline V gene, CDR1 is MNHEY and CDR2 is SMNVEV (reference sequence). V dropped 2 bases and J dropped 4 bases, with 15 bases sitting between them. CDR3 length: 15 residues. The CDR3 nucleotides are TGTGCCAGCAGTTTAGACCCGGGAGCTTTATACGAGCAGTACTTC. As protein: CASSLDPGALYEQYF.

There are a few counts of this clone. The chain is built from TRBV6-5 and TRBJ2-7; D unresolved. This CDR3 is built from 13 residues. Germline values: CDR1 MNHEY, CDR2 SVGAGI. Trimming shortened V by 2 bases and J by 4 bases, and 9 bases separated the two germline ends. CDR3 DNA: TGTGCCAGCAGTTACGCTTGGGGTTACGAGCAGTACTTC. It is translated as CASSYAWGYEQYF.

This clone was recorded a few times. For the CDR3, the DNA is TGTGCCTGGAGTTCTGGACAGGGTCAACAGCCCCAGCATTTT. Translating gives CAWSSGQGQQPQHF. V usage is TRBV30 and J usage is TRBJ1-5; 8 positions match TRBD1. V shed 2 bases, J shed 7 bases, and the junction held 7 bases outside the gene matches. This CDR3 region has 14 residues. Germline V lookup: CDR1 GTSNPN, CDR2 SVGIG (reference sequence). The full variable domain, its missing parts supplied by reference TRBV30 and TRBJ1-5, is SQTIHQWPATLVQPVGSPLSLECTVEGTSNPNLYWYRQAAGRGLQLLFYSVGIGQISSEVPQNLSASRPQDRQFILSSKKLLLSDSGFYLCAWSSGQGQQPQHFGDGTRLSIL.

This chain links TRBV25-1 with TRBJ2-2; 7 bases line up with TRBD1. Germline loops: CDR1 MGHDK, CDR2 SYGVNS. The CDR3 extends over 12 amino acids. J lost 4 bases, V lost 7 bases, and 0 bases had no gene match. The CDR3 region has the DNA TGTGCCAGCACAGGGGGCACCGGGGAGCTGTTTTTT. Protein sequence: CASTGGTGELFF.

The rearrangement uses TRBV7-2 and TRBJ2-7, with 8 bases fitting TRBD2. CDR1 is SGHTA, CDR2 FQGNSA, per germline. The CDR3 spans 15 residues. V lost 5 bases to trimming and J lost 5 bases; unmatched junction nucleotides: 11. CDR3 sequence (DNA): TGTGCCAGCAGCAAAATCCGAGCGGGAGACAACGAGCAGTACTTC. It codes for CASSKIRAGDNEQYF.

The chain carries TRBV2 and TRBJ1-5; weak D call: TRBD1 (5 bases). The germline V and J ends were trimmed by 6 bases and 4 bases, with 16 bases remaining between them. CDR3 length: 15 amino acids. Germline V gene data show CDR1 as SNHLY and CDR2 as FYNNEI. The CDR3 loop is CASRVPGQGNQPQHF. CDR3 DNA: TGTGCCAGCAGAGTCCCGGGGCAGGGAAATCAGCCCCAGCATTTT.

There are a few counts of this clone. The chain carries TRBV4-1 and TRBJ2-7; 11 nucleotides agree with TRBD2. The germline CDR1 and CDR2 sequences are MGHRA and YSYEKL. Trimming at V came to 1 base and at J to 4 bases, leaving 6 bases not matched to a gene. The CDR3 length is 16 residues. The CDR3 region is CASSQVAGGPKYEQYF. The DNA for the CDR3 is TGCGCCAGCAGCCAAGTAGCGGGAGGGCCGAAGTACGAGCAGTACTTC.

This chain joins TRBV19 and TRBJ1-2, with 11 bases identical to TRBD1. Germline assignment: CDR1 LNHDA and CDR2 SQIVND (reference sequence). This CDR3 has 15 residues. The junction had 6 bases not matched to a gene; V was cut back by 5 bases and J by 4 bases. This CDR3 is CASSLGQGAAYGYTF. CDR3 in DNA: TGTGCCAGTAGTCTCGGACAGGGGGCCGCCTATGGCTACACCTTC.

V is TRBV5-1 and J is TRBJ2-2; weak D call: TRBD2 (5 bases). The ends were cut back, 0 bases at V and 4 bases at J, with 16 bases in the middle. The CDR3 loop spans 17 amino acids. Germline V lookup: CDR1 SGHRS, CDR2 YFSETQ. In nucleotides, the CDR3 is TGCGCCAGCAGCTTGGGGTCGAGAGGCGCGGGCACCGGGGAGCTGTTTTTT. It yields the protein CASSLGSRGAGTGELFF.

The chain links TRBV5-1 to TRBJ1-5; TRBD1 aligns across 7 bases. CDR3 length: 14 amino acids. The V gene end was trimmed by 1 base and the J gene end by 2 bases; junction bases not matched to a gene: 0. Germline V gene sequence: CDR1 SGHRS, CDR2 YFSETQ. CDR3 sequence reads: CASSLTGGNQPQHF. CDR3 DNA sequence: TGCGCCAGCAGCTTGACAGGGGGCAATCAGCCCCAGCATTTT.

The gene calls are TRBV5-4 and TRBJ2-5, with TRBD2 identical over 10 bases. Germline V lookup: CDR1 SGHNT, CDR2 YYREEE (reference sequence). This CDR3 comprises 14 residues. V lost 2 bases, J lost 4 bases, and 2 bases stayed unmatched. As DNA, the CDR3 is TGTGCCAGCAGCTTCGGGACTAGCGCAGAGACCCAGTACTTC. It is translated as CASSFGTSAETQYF.

The chain couples TRBV6-1 to TRBJ2-1; 8 nucleotides align to TRBD2. V was pared by 5 bases and J by 0 bases, with 3 bases of the junction left unmatched. The CDR3 is 15 residues long. Germline loops: CDR1 MNHNS, CDR2 SASEGT. The CDR3 DNA follows: TGTGCCAGCAGTCGTAGCGGGACCTCCTACAATGAGCAGTTCTTC. Protein product: CASSRSGTSYNEQFF.

The chain uses TRBV7-9 and TRBJ2-5; D is uncertain. Germline V lookup: CDR1 SEHNR, CDR2 FQNEAQ (reference sequence). The CDR3 totals 15 residues. The V end was cut by 4 bases, the J end by 0 bases, with 12 bases between. CDR3 residues: CASSSWGRYQETQYF. DNA of the CDR3: TGTGCCAGCAGCTCGTGGGGAAGGTACCAAGAGACCCAGTACTTC. The full variable domain, rest sourced from reference TRBV7-9 and TRBJ2-5, is DTGVSQNPRHKITKRGQNVTFRCDPISEHNRLYWYRQTLGQGPEFLTYFQNEAQLEKSRLLSDRFSAERPKGSFSTLEIQRTEQGDSAMYLCASSSWGRYQETQYFGPGTRLLVL.

The chain recombines TRBV9 with TRBJ2-3; a possible D gene is TRBD2 (6 bases). CDR3 length: 15 residues. V lost 2 bases and J 4 bases, leaving 14 bases between the germline ends. Per germline, CDR1 SGDLS and CDR2 YYNGEE. This CDR3 reads CASSVGIGGSDTQYF. The CDR3 DNA reads as TGTGCCAGCAGCGTGGGTATTGGGGGGTCAGATACGCAGTATTTT.

Notes on this clone: A junction end diverges from the germline sequence, so it may reflect a read error. This sample includes further DNA sequences coding for the same CDR3. This chain connects TRBV5-1 to TRBJ1-1; D is possibly TRBD1 (5 bases). CDR1 SGHRS and CDR2 YFSETQ come from the germline V gene. This CDR3 has 15 amino acids. The CDR3 coding sequence is TGCGCCAGCAGTTTGGAAGGCAGGGAGTATGATGAAGCTTTCTTT. It translates to CASSLEGREYDEAFF.